Presented here are 17 T cell receptor beta chains from one specimen sequenced in a study of T cells in Graves' hyperthyroidism and ophthalmopathy. The TCR beta CDR3 regions underwent amplification using RNA transcripts as the source. A first-round RT-PCR of the TCR CDR3 used the HTBI primer set. Using its own MiXCR run on the multiplex PCR reads, TCRdb lists one record per CDR3 protein. The data contain about 360,000 distinct CDR3 sequences, approximately 13% of them seen just once; the ten biggest clones take up roughly 9.2%. The sample taken for sequencing was blood. The source of these receptors is a woman aged 18-29 years with Graves' hyperthyroidism.

V and J are TRBV9 and TRBJ2-3; TRBD2 agrees at 14 bases. The J segment lost 2 bases and the V segment lost 4 bases, leaving 6 bases of the junction unmatched. Looked up from germline, CDR1 is SGDLS and CDR2 is YYNGEE. The CDR3 extends over 17 amino acids. This chain's CDR3 is CASSPWTSGGTTDTQYF. For the CDR3, the DNA is TGTGCCAGCAGCCCTTGGACTAGCGGGGGGACCACAGATACGCAGTATTTT.

This clonotype was found many times. This chain uses TRBV28 with TRBJ1-2, with a tentative D call TRBD1 (5 bases). There are 15 residues in the CDR3. Trimming removed 5 bases from V and 4 bases from J, with 17 bases in between. The V gene's germline CDR1 is MDHEN and CDR2 SYDVKM. This chain's CDR3 is CASSPRVAGIYGYTF. CDR3 nucleotides: TGTGCCAGCAGTCCCCGGGTCGCAGGGATCTATGGCTACACCTTC.

This clonotype was seen ten or more times. The chain carries TRBV5-5 and TRBJ2-1; no firm D call. The ends were cut back, 3 bases at V and 8 bases at J, with 21 bases in the middle. Germline CDR1 reads SGHKS; CDR2 reads YYEKEE (reference sequence). This CDR3 is 16 amino acids long. The CDR3 bases are TGTGCCAGCAGCTCCCCCCACGGCTCAATGCGCGATGAGCAGTTCTTC. Translated, it gives CASSSPHGSMRDEQFF.

This clonotype was seen ten or more times. The J gene is TRBJ1-3, the V gene TRBV3-1; TRBD1 might be the D (6 bases). V was cut by 4 bases and J by 4 bases, with 29 bases left in between. CDR3 length: 20 residues. Germline loops: CDR1 LGHDT, CDR2 YNNKEL (reference sequence). CDR3 DNA sequence: TGTGCCAGCAGCCCGATGATCATCGGGGGTGCAGTGGGGGCCGGAAACACCATATATTTT. This translates into CASSPMIIGGAVGAGNTIYF. Supplemented by reference TRBV3-1 and TRBJ1-3, the full variable domain reads DTAVSQTPKYLVTQMGNDKSIKCEQNLGHDTMYWYKQDSKKFLKIMFSYNNKELIINETVPNRFSPKSPDKAHLNLHINSLELGDSAVYFCASSPMIIGGAVGAGNTIYFGEGSWLTVV.

This clonotype was seen many times. This sequence joins TRBV29-1 and TRBJ2-7; the D call may be TRBD1 or TRBD2 (6 bases each). Germline CDR1 reads SQVTM; CDR2 reads ANQGSEA. The CDR3 is 12 residues long. The V end lost 4 bases, the J end lost 1 base, and 8 bases lay between the germline ends. This CDR3 is CSVAGASYEQYF. CDR3 nucleotide sequence: TGCAGCGTTGCGGGGGCGTCCTACGAGCAGTACTTC.

This clonotype was counted ten times or more. CDR3 region: CASSVGVMGEQFF. The DNA for the CDR3 is TGTGCCAGCAGCGTAGGCGTGATGGGTGAGCAGTTCTTC. The V gene is TRBV9, the J gene TRBJ2-1; D is ambiguous. V was clipped by 0 bases and J by 9 bases, with 10 bases between them. The CDR3 extends over 13 amino acids. The germline CDR1 and CDR2 sequences are SGDLS and YYNGEE. The variable domain in full, completed from reference TRBV9 and TRBJ2-1, reads DSGVTQTPKHLITATGQRVTLRCSPRSGDLSVYWYQQSLDQGLQFLIQYYNGEERAKGNILERFSAQQFPDLHSELNLSSLELGDSALYFCASSVGVMGEQFFGPGTRLTVL.

This clonotype was counted many times. The chain combines TRBV10-3 with TRBJ2-7, with a weak D call TRBD1 (5 bases). Trimming shortened V by 2 bases and J by 7 bases, and 15 bases separated the two germline ends. Germline CDR1 is ENHRY and CDR2 is SYGVKD. The CDR3 length is 14 residues. CDR3 sequence: CAISEPRQPLEQYF. The DNA of the CDR3 is TGTGCCATCAGTGAGCCCCGACAGCCCCTGGAGCAGTACTTC.

This clonotype was seen at least ten times. The V call is TRBV6-1, the J call TRBJ2-2; D may match TRBD1 or TRBD2 (5 bases each). Trimming took 5 bases from V and 9 from J, leaving 10 bases between them. CDR1 is MNHNS and CDR2 is SASEGT in the germline V gene. CDR3 length: 12 amino acids. CDR3 sequence (DNA): TGTGCCAGCAGTTCACGGGGCAGGGAGCTGTTTTTT. Translated, it gives CASSSRGRELFF.

Ten or more counts support this clonotype. The chain links TRBV28 to TRBJ2-1; 11 nucleotides line up with TRBD2. After removal of 7 bases from V and 5 bases from J, the junction contained 10 bases not matched to a gene. The CDR3 contains 16 residues. Germline lookup yields CDR1 MDHEN and CDR2 SYDVKM. Here the CDR3 reads CASITPGTSGNNEQFF. DNA of the CDR3: TGTGCCAGCATAACACCCGGGACTAGCGGTAACAATGAGCAGTTCTTC.

In this sample, this clonotype turned up many times. The chain carries TRBV5-1 and TRBJ2-7, with 8 bases lining up with TRBD2. With 2 bases clipped from V and 6 bases from J, the junction kept 10 bases outside the gene matches. The germline V gene encodes CDR1 SGHRS and CDR2 YFSETQ. The CDR3 spans 15 residues. This CDR3 is CASSLLGLENGEQYF. The CDR3 DNA is TGCGCCAGCAGCTTATTGGGACTAGAAAACGGCGAGCAGTACTTC.

This clonotype was detected ten times or more. The chain employs TRBV5-1 and TRBJ1-4, with D unclear. Trimming took off 2 bases at V and 4 bases at J, with 6 bases between the two ends. Germline V CDR1 and CDR2: SGHRS, YFSETQ. There are 13 residues in the CDR3. CDR3 nucleotide sequence: TGCGCCAGCAGCTTTACCGGTAATGAAAAACTGTTTTTT. This translates into CASSFTGNEKLFF.

There are a few counts of this clonotype. This chain connects TRBV6-2 or TRBV6-3 to TRBJ2-3; D is tentatively TRBD1 or TRBD2 (5 bases each). The CDR3 runs to 13 residues. The germline gives CDR1 MNHEY, CDR2 SVGEGT. V shed 6 bases and J shed 10 bases, with 17 bases lying between them. DNA of the CDR3: TGTGCCAGCAGCCCCGGGACCATGGTGTCGCAGTATTTT. Amino acids: CASSPGTMVSQYF.

Many counts were recorded for this clonotype. This sequence joins TRBV5-6 and TRBJ2-5; 10 bases are a match to TRBD2. The V segment lost 0 bases and the J segment 2 bases; nucleotides outside the gene matches: 7. Germline V gives CDR1 SGHDT, CDR2 YYEEEE. CDR3 size: 17 residues. The CDR3: CASSLASLAGVQETQYF. CDR3 bases: TGTGCCAGCAGCTTGGCGTCGCTAGCGGGAGTGCAAGAGACCCAGTACTTC.

This clonotype was picked up many times. Written as DNA, the CDR3 is TGTGCCAGCAGGACTGGGCAGACGAACACTGAAGCTTTCTTT. Translating gives CASRTGQTNTEAFF. The rearrangement joins TRBV2 to TRBJ1-1; D ambiguous. The CDR3 contains 14 residues. V was pared by 6 bases and J by 1 base, with 12 bases between. The germline CDR1 and CDR2 sequences are SNHLY and FYNNEI.

Remarks on this clonotype: The junction does not match germline at one end; this may be a read error. V is TRBV6-2 or TRBV6-3 and J is TRBJ2-1; D is possibly TRBD1 (5 bases). CDR1 is MNHEY, CDR2 SVGEGT, per germline. The CDR3 sequence is 13 residues long. The CDR3 sequence: CASSYSTQGSAIF. For the CDR3, the DNA is TGTGCCAGCAGTTACTCGACCCAGGGAAGTGCCATCTTC.

There are many counts of this clonotype. The J gene is TRBJ2-7, the V gene TRBV5-1; 12 bases are a match to TRBD2. Germline CDR1 reads SGHRS; CDR2 reads YFSETQ. V lost 0 bases and J lost 3; bases outside the gene matches: 4. This CDR3 spans 16 amino acids. The CDR3 sequence: CASSLGRTSGVYEQYF. The CDR3 DNA reads TGCGCCAGCAGCTTGGGGCGGACTAGCGGGGTCTACGAGCAGTACTTC.

V and J are TRBV5-4 and TRBJ2-7; TRBD1 matches at 7 bases. This CDR3 is 13 amino acids long. Germline V gene sequence: CDR1 SGHNT, CDR2 YYREEE (reference sequence). Trimming cost V 3 bases and J 7 bases; bases outside gene matches: 7. CDR3 sequence (DNA): TGTGCCAGCAGCTACGACAGGGTAGGAGAGCAGTACTTC. Translated: CASSYDRVGEQYF.